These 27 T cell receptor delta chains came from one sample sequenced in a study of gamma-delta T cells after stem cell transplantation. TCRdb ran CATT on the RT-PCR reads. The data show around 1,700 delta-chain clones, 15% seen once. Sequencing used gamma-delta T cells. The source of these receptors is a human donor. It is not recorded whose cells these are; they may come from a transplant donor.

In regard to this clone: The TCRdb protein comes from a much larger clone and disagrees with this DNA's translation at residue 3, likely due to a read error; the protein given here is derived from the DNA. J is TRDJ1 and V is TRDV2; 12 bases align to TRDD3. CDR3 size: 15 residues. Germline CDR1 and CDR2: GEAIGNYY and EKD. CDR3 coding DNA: TGTGCCCGTGACCGGTTACTGGGGGATACTTATGAACTCATCTTT. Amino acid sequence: CARDRLLGDTYELIF.

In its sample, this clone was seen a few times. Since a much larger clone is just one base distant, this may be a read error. In nucleotides, the CDR3 is TGTGCCTGTGACACCTTGGGGGATATGAGCTCCTGGGACACCCGACAGATGTTTTTC. Its translation: CACDTLGDMSSWDTRQMFF. J is TRDJ3 and V is TRDV2; 9 bases align to TRDD3. The V and J ends lost 0 bases and 0 bases, in that order; junction bases with no gene match: 5. The CDR3 has 19 residues. Per the germline V gene, CDR1 is GEAIGNYY and CDR2 is EKD.

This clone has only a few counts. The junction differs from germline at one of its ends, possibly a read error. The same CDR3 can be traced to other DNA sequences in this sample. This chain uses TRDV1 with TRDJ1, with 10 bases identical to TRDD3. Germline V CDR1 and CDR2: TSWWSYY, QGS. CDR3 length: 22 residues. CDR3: CAIGEISGGTPRGDTLEDKLIF. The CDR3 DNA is TGTGCTATTGGGGAAATTTCCGGAGGCACCCCACGGGGGGATACGCTGGAGGATAAACTCATCTTT.

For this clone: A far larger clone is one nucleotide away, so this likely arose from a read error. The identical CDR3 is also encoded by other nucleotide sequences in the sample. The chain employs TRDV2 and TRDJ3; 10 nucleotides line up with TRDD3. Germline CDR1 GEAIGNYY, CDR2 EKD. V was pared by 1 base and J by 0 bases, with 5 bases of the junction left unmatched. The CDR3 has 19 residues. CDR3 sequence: CACDTGGYTSSWDTRQMFF. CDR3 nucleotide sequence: TGTGCCTGTGACACTGGGGGATACACAAGCTCCTGGGACACCCGACAGATGTTTTTC.

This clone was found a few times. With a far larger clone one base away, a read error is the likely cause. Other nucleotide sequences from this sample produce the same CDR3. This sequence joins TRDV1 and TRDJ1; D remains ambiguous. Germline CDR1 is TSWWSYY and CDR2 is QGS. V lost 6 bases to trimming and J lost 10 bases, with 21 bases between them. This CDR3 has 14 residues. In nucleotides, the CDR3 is TGTGCTCTTGGACACCAGGCCCCACCGTCCTTACTCATCTTT. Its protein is CALGHQAPPSLLIF.

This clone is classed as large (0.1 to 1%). The CDR3: CALTGETAQLFF. The CDR3 nucleotides read TGTGCCTTAACTGGGGAGACAGCACAACTCTTCTTT. The chain carries TRDV3 and TRDJ2, with 7 bases that match TRDD3. CDR3 length equals 12 residues. V gave up 3 bases and J gave up 4 bases; unmatched junction bases: 2. Germline CDR1 and CDR2: TVYSNPD and GDNSRS (reference sequence).

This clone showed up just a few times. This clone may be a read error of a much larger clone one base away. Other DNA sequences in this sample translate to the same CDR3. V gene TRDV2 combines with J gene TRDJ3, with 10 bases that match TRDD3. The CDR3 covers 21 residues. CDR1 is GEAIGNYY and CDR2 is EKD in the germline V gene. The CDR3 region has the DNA TGTGCCTGTGACACCGTTGTACTGGGGGATGCGAGCTCCTGGGACACCCGACAGATGTTCTTC. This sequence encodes CACDTVVLGDASSWDTRQMFF.

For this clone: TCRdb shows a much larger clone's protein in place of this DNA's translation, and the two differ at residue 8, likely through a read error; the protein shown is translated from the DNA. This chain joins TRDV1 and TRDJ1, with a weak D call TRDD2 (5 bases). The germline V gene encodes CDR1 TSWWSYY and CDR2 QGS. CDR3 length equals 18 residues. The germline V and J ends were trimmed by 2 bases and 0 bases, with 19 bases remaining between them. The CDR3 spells CALGEFSCGVADTDKLIF. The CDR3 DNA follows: TGTGCTCTTGGGGAATTTTCCTGCGGTGTCGCCGACACCGATAAACTCATCTTT.

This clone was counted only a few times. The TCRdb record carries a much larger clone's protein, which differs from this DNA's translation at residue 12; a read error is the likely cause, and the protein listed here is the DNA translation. Written as DNA, the CDR3 is TGTGCCTGTGACACCGTGGGGATGCCTTCCTGGGGCACCCGACAGATGTTTTTC. It codes for CACDTVGMPSWGTRQMFF. The rearrangement joins TRDV2 to TRDJ3, with D possibly being TRDD2 (7 bases). Germline V gene data show CDR1 as GEAIGNYY and CDR2 as EKD. The CDR3 loop spans 18 amino acids.

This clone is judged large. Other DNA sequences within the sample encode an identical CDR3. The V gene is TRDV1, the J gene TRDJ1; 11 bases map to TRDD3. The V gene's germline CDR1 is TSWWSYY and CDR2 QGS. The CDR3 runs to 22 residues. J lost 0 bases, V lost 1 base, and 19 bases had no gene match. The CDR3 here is CALGERLPYSMYWGIYTDKLIF. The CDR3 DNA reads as TGTGCTCTTGGGGAACGGCTTCCTTACTCTATGTACTGGGGGATATACACCGATAAACTCATCTTT.

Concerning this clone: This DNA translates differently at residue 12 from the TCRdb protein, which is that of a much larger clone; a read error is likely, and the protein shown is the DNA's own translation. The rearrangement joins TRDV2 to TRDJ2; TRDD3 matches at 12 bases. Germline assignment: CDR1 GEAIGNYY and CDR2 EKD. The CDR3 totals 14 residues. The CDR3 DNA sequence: TGTGCCTGTGACGTACTGGGGGATACAGCACAACCCTTCTTT. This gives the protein CACDVLGDTAQPFF.

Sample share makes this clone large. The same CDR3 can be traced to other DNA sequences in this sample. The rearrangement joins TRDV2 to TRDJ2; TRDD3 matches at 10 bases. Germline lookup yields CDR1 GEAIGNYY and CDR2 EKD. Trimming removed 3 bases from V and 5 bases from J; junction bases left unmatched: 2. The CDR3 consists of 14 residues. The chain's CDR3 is CACDVLGDTAQLFF. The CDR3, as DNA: TGTGCCTGTGACGTACTGGGGGATACAGCACAACTCTTCTTT.

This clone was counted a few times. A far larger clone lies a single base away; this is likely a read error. The DNA of the CDR3 is TGTGCCAGCAAACAGCCCAGGAGCCACTGCCTTCTGTACACCGATAAACTCATCTTT. Protein product: CASKQPRSHCLLYTDKLIF. The V gene is TRDV3, the J gene TRDJ1; D is perhaps TRDD2 (5 bases). Deletions cut 5 bases from V and 0 bases from J, with 31 bases between. CDR1 is TVYSNPD and CDR2 is GDNSRS in the germline V gene (reference sequence). The length of the CDR3 is 19 residues.

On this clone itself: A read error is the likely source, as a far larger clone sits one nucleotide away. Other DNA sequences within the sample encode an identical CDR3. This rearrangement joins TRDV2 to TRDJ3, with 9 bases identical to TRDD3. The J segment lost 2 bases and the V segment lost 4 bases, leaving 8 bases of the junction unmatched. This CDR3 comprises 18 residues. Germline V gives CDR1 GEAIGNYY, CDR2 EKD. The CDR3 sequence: CACESVLGDAWDTRQMFF. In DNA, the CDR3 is TGTGCCTGTGAGTCCGTACTGGGGGACGCCTGGGACACCCGACAGATGTTTTTC.

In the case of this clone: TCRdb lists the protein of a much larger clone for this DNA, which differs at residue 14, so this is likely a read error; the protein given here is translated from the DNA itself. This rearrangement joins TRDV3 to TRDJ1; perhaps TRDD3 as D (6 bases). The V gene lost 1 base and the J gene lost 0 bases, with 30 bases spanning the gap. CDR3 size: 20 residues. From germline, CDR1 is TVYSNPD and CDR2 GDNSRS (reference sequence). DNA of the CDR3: TGTGCCTTTACAAGGAACCCTCCTAACGTACTGGGTGGGCACACCGATAAACTCATCTTT. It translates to CAFTRNPPNVLGGHTDKLIF. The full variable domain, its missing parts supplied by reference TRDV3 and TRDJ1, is CDKVTQSSPDQTVASGSEVVLLCTYDTVYSNPDLFWYRIRPDYSFQFVFYGDNSRSEGADFTQGRFSVKHILTQKAFHLVISPVRTEDSATYYCAFTRNPPNVLGGHTDKLIFGKGTRVTVEP.

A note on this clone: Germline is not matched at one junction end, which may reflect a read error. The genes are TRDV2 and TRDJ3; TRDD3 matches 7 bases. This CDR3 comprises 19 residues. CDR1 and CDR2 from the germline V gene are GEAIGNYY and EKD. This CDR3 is CACDTVPGGPCSDTRQLFF. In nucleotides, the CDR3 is TGTGCCTGTGACACCGTGCCTGGGGGTCCTTGCTCGGACACCCGACAGCTGTTTTTC.

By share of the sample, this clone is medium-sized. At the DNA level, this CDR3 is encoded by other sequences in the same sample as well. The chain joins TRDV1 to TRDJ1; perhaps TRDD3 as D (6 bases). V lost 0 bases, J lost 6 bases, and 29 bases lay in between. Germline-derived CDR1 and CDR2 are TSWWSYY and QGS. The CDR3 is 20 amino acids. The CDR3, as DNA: TGTGCTCTTGGGGAACTTTCCATGTACTGGGCGCAACTAGGGTTGAATAAACTCATCTTT. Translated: CALGELSMYWAQLGLNKLIF.

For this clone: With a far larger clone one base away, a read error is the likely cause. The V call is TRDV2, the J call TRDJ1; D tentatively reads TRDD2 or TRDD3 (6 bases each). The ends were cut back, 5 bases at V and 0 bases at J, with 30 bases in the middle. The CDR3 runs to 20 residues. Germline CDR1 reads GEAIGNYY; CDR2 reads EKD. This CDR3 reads CACGTPPPTLGMAYTDKLIF. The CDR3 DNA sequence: TGTGCCTGTGGCACTCCGCCTCCTACTCTGGGGATGGCCTACACCGATAAACTCATCTTT.

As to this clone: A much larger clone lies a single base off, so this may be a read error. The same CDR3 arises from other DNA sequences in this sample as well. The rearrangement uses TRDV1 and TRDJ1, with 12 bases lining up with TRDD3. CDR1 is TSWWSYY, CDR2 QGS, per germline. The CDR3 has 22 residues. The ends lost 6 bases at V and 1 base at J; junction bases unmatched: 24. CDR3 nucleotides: TGTGCTCTTGGAGACCTCTCGGCGTCCTGGGGGATACGAATGATTCCCACCGATAAACTCATCTTT. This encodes CALGDLSASWGIRMIPTDKLIF.

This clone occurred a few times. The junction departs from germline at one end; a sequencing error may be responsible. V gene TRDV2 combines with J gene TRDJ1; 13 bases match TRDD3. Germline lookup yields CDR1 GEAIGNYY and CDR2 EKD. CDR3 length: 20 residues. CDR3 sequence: CACDTGYWGIRSNYTDTLIF. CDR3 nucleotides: TGTGCCTGTGACACCGGGTACTGGGGGATACGTTCTAATTACACCGATACACTCATCTTT.

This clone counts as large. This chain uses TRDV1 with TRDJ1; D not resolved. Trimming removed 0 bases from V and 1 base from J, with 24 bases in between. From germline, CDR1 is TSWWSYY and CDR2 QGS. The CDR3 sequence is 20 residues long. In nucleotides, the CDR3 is TGTGCTCTTGGGGAACTCGCCTTTCTATATGACTTACGTAGCACCGATAAACTCATCTTT. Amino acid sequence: CALGELAFLYDLRSTDKLIF.

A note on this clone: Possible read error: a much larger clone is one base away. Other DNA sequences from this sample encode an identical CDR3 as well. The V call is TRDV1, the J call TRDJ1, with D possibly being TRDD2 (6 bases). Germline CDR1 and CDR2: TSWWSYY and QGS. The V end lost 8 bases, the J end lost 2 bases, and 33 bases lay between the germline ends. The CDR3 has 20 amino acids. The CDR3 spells CALPNFLLPTGEHGTDKLIF. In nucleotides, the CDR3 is TGTGCTCTTCCAAACTTCCTCCTGCCTACCGGGGAGCACGGGACCGATAAACTCATCTTT.

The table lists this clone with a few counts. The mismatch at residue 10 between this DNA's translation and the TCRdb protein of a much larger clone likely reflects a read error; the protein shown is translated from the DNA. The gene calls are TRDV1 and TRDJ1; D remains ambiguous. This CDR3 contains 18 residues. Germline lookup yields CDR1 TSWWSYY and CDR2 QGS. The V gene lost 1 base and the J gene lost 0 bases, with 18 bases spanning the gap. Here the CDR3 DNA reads TGTGCTCTTGGGGAACCGCGGTTAGGCCTCGGGTACACCGATAAACTCATCTTT. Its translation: CALGEPRLGLGYTDKLIF.

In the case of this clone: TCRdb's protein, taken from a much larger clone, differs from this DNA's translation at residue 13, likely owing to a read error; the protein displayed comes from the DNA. CDR3 amino acids: CACDTGGLSSWDARQMFF. DNA for the CDR3: TGTGCCTGTGACACCGGGGGACTCAGCTCCTGGGACGCCCGACAGATGTTTTTC. The V call is TRDV2, the J call TRDJ3, with D possibly TRDD3 on 6 matching bases. The CDR3 has 18 residues. The germline CDR1 and CDR2 sequences are GEAIGNYY and EKD.

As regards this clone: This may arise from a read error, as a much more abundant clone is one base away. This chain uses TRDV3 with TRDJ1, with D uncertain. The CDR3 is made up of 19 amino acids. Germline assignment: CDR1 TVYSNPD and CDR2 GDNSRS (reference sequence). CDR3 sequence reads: CAFAGLCRCGPLWTVKLIF. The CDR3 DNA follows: TGTGCCTTCGCTGGCCTCTGCCGATGTGGGCCACTTTGGACCGTTAAACTCATCTTT.

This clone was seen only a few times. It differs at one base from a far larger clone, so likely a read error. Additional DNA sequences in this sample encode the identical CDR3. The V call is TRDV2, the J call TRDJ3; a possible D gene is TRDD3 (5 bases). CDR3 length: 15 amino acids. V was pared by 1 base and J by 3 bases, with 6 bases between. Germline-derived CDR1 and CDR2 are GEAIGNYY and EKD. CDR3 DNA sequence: TGTGCCTGTGACACAGGATACTGGGACACCCGACAGATGTTTTTC. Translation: CACDTGYWDTRQMFF.

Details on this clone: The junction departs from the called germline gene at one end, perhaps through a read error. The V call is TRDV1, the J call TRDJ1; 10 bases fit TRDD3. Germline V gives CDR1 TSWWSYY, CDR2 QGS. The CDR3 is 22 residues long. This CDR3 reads CALGELSGVTPRGDTLEDKLIF. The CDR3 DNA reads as TGTGCTCTCGGGGAACTTTCCGGAGTCACCCCACGGGGGGATACGCTGGAGGATAAACTCATCTTT.